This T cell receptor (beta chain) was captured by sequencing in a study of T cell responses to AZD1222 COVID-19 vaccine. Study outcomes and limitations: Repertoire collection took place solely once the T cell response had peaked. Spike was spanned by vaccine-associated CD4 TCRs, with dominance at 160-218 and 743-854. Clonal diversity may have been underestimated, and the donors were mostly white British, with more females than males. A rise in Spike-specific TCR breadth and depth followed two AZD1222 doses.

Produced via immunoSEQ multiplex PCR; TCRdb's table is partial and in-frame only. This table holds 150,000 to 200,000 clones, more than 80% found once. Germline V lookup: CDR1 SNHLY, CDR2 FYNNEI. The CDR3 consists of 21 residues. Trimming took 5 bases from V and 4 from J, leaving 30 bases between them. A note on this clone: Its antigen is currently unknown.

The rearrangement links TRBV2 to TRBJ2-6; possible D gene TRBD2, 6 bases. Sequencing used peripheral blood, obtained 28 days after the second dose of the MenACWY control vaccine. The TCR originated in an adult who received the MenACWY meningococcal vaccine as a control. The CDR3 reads CASSPTLPGLPVSWGANVLTF. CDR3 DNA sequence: TGTGCCAGCAGTCCTACTCTCCCGGGACTCCCCGTGTCGTGGGGGGCCAACGTCCTGACTTTC.